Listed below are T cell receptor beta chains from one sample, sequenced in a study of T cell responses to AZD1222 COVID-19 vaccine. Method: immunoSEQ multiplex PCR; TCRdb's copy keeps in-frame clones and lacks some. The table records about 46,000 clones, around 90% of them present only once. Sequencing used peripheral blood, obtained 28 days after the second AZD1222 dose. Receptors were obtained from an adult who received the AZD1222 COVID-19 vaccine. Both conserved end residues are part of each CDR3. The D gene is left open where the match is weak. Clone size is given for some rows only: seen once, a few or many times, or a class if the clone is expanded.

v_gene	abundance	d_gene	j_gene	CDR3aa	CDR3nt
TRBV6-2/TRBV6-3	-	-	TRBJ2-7	CASSYTASYEQYF	TGTGCCAGCAGTTACACGGCCTCCTACGAGCAGTACTTC
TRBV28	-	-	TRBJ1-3	CASSSPTAPGNTIYF	TGTGCCAGCAGCTCACCCACGGCTCCAGGAAACACCATATATTTT
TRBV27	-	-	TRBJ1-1	CASRAPRTGTEAFF	TGTGCCAGCAGGGCACCAAGGACGGGAACTGAAGCTTTCTTT
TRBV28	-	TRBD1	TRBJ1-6	CASSMRTGGNSPLHF	TGTGCCAGCAGTATGAGGACAGGGGGTAATTCACCCCTCCACTTT
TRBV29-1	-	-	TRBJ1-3	CSAGEADSGNTIYF	TGCAGCGCCGGGGAGGCCGACTCTGGAAACACCATATATTTT
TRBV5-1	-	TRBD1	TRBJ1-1	CASSSTGGTEAFF	TGCGCCAGCAGCTCGACAGGGGGCACTGAAGCTTTCTTT
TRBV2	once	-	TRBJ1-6	CASRAGASPLHF	TGTGCCAGCAGGGCAGGGGCTTCACCCCTCCACTTT
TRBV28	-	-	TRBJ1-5	CASSGGLSNQPQHF	TGTGCCAGCTCTGGGGGACTGAGCAATCAGCCCCAGCATTTT
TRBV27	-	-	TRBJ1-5	CASSSIPFQPQHF	TGTGCCAGCAGTTCCATTCCCTTTCAGCCCCAGCATTTT
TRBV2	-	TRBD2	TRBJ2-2	CASQGVGGHTGELFF	TGTGCCAGCCAGGGCGTGGGAGGGCACACCGGGGAGCTGTTTTTT
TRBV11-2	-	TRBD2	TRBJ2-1	CASSSGLVSEQFF	TGTGCCAGCAGCTCGGGACTAGTAAGTGAGCAGTTCTTC
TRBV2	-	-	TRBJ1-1	CASSAETNTEAFF	TGTGCCAGCAGTGCCGAGACGAACACTGAAGCTTTCTTT
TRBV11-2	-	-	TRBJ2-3	CASSSIWDTDTQYF	TGTGCCAGCAGCTCCATTTGGGACACAGATACGCAGTATTTT
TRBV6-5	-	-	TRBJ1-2	CASSYEGNYGYTF	TGTGCCAGCAGTTACGAGGGTAACTATGGCTACACCTTC
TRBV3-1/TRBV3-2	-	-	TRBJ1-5	CASSQGSDSNQPQHF	TGTGCCAGCAGCCAAGGTTCCGACAGTAATCAGCCCCAGCATTTT
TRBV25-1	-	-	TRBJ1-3	CASSDRFSGNTIYF	TGTGCCAGCAGTGACAGGTTCTCTGGAAACACCATATATTTT
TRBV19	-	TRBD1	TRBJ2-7	CASSIQGAGYEQYF	TGTGCCAGTAGTATACAGGGGGCGGGCTACGAGCAGTACTTC
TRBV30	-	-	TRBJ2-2	CAWSGDLWTSNTGELFF	TGTGCCTGGAGTGGAGATCTCTGGACGTCGAACACCGGGGAGCTGTTTTTT
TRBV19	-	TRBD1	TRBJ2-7	CATQIRGTYEQYF	TGTGCCACCCAAATCAGGGGGACCTACGAGCAGTACTTC
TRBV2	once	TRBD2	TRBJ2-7	CATSSGSYEQYF	TGTGCCACCTCTAGCGGCTCCTACGAGCAGTACTTC
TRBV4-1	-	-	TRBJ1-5	CASSLPGVQPQHF	TGCGCCAGCAGCCTCCCCGGGGTTCAGCCCCAGCATTTT